This T cell receptor beta chain was retrieved from a study of blood T cell repertoires in COVID-19. About the research overall: Samples taken during acute and convalescent COVID-19 were collected in the United States, Italy and Spain.

Sequencing used immunoSEQ multiplex PCR; TCRdb keeps in-frame clones, though not all of them. The table records around 230,000 clones, around 84% of them present only once. The trim removed 3 bases at V and 8 bases at J, leaving 9 bases unmatched. Per germline, CDR1 SEHNR and CDR2 FQNEAQ (reference sequence). This CDR3 region has 17 residues. The TCR sequence derives from a man aged 45-65 years with COVID-19, enrolled during active disease. Sequenced input: peripheral blood. The chain links TRBV7-9 to TRBJ2-1, with 14 bases fitting TRBD2. The CDR3 DNA is TGTGCCAGCAGCTTCCCCCCGGGACTAGCGGGAGTAGATGAGCAGTTCTTC. Amino acids: CASSFPPGLAGVDEQFF.